Listed below are T cell receptor beta chains from one sample, sequenced in a study of blood T cell repertoires in COVID-19. The table came from immunoSEQ multiplex PCR; TCRdb's copy has only in-frame clones and leaves some out. This table holds around 180,000 clones, around 90% found once. Sequenced: peripheral blood. The receptor set was obtained from a man in his 60s with acute or convalescent COVID-19. Each CDR3 is given with its conserved first and last residue. The order of the fields is D gene, V gene, clone size, J gene, CDR3 DNA, CDR3 protein. A D gene is named only where the DNA matches it firmly. Only part of the rows carry a size: once, few, many, or a class if the clone is expanded.

TRBD2	TRBV2	NA	TRBJ2-5	TGTGCCAGCGACTCTTTCCGGGGGGACCAAGAGACCCAGTACTTC	CASDSFRGDQETQYF
NA	TRBV3-1/TRBV3-2	NA	TRBJ1-2	TGTGCCAGCAGCCAAGATACGGGGGATGGTTTCCTCGGGTATGGCTACACCTTC	CASSQDTGDGFLGYGYTF
TRBD2	TRBV19	NA	TRBJ2-1	TGTGCCAGTAGACCTAGCGGGAGGGCCTTCAATGAGCAGTTCTTC	CASRPSGRAFNEQFF
NA	TRBV7-2	NA	TRBJ1-2	TGTGCCAGCTCGCTCCAAAGAGGTTATGGCTACACCTTC	CASSLQRGYGYTF
NA	TRBV10-3	NA	TRBJ1-6	TGTGCCATCAGTGAGTCGCCGGTTAGCTCCTATAATTCACCCCTCCACTTT	CAISESPVSSYNSPLHF
NA	TRBV2	NA	TRBJ1-1	TGTGCCAGATGGGGGGGTGTAGCTTTCTTT	CARWGGVAFF
NA	TRBV3-1/TRBV3-2	NA	TRBJ1-2	TGTGCCAGCAGCTCCGGACAGCAAGGGTACACCTTC	CASSSGQQGYTF
TRBD2	TRBV5-4	NA	TRBJ2-2	TGTGCCAGCAGCCTGGTAGTGCTAGCGGGCGACACCGGGGAGCTGTTTTTT	CASSLVVLAGDTGELFF
NA	TRBV27	NA	TRBJ1-2	TGTGCCAGCAGCCCCGTCCCCCAGACAGGAGGCGGCTATGGCTACACCTTC	CASSPVPQTGGGYGYTF
NA	TRBV4-1	NA	TRBJ1-5	TGCGCCAGCAGCCAAGGGGAGTCAATTAGGAGTCAGCCCCAGCATTTT	CASSQGESIRSQPQHF
NA	TRBV3-1/TRBV3-2	NA	TRBJ1-1	TGTGCCAGCAGCCAAGATGGGGCAGGGCTTGAAGCTTTCTTT	CASSQDGAGLEAFF
TRBD2	TRBV5-5	NA	TRBJ2-1	TGTGCCAGCAGCCCGATAGCGGGGGGTGGAAATGAGCAGTTCTTC	CASSPIAGGGNEQFF
NA	TRBV27	NA	TRBJ1-2	TGTGCCAGCAGTCCACAGGGATTTAACTATGGCTACACCTTC	CASSPQGFNYGYTF
NA	TRBV27	NA	TRBJ2-6	TGTGCCAGCAGGTGGGCGGGGGCCAACGTCCTGACTTTC	CASRWAGANVLTF
TRBD1	TRBV6-1	once	TRBJ2-7	TGTGCCAGCAGTGATGGACAGGGGGTCTACGAGCAGTACTTC	CASSDGQGVYEQYF
TRBD2	TRBV9	NA	TRBJ2-2	TGTGCCAGCAGCGTTAGCGGGGTAAACACCGGGGAGCTGTTTTTT	CASSVSGVNTGELFF
NA	TRBV24-1	NA	TRBJ2-2	TGTGCCACCAGTGATCACACAGGGACCGGGGAGCTGTTTTTT	CATSDHTGTGELFF
NA	TRBV7-2	NA	TRBJ1-2	TGTGCCAGCAGCCCTAAGGCGGATAACTATGGCTACACCTTC	CASSPKADNYGYTF
NA	TRBV4-1	NA	TRBJ1-2	TGCGCCAGCAGCCAGACACTGCGGGCTGGCTACACCTTC	CASSQTLRAGYTF
TRBD1	TRBV12-5	once	TRBJ1-1	TGTGCTAGTGGTCCGGGACAGCTCAACACTGAAGCTTTCTTT	CASGPGQLNTEAFF
TRBD1	TRBV24-1	NA	TRBJ2-1	TGTGCCACCAGTGACCCAGGGGGCAGTTCCTACAATGAGCAGTTCTTC	CATSDPGGSSYNEQFF
TRBD1	TRBV6-6	NA	TRBJ1-5	TGTGCCAGCAGGACCGGGACAGGGGGTGGGGGGCAGCCCCAGCATTTT	CASRTGTGGGGQPQHF
TRBD1	TRBV5-6	once	TRBJ1-4	TGTGCCAGCAGCGACCGACAGGGGCCGGGTGAAAAACTGTTTTTT	CASSDRQGPGEKLFF
TRBD1	TRBV28	NA	TRBJ2-7	TGTGCCAGCAGTCAGGGGGCCAACGAGCAGTACTTC	CASSQGANEQYF
NA	TRBV19	once	TRBJ1-1	TGTGCCAGTAGTCCCCGGGATTGGAACACTGAAGCTTTCTTT	CASSPRDWNTEAFF
NA	TRBV6-5	NA	TRBJ1-2	TGTGCCAGCAATTACGACAACATTAACTATGGCTACACCTTC	CASNYDNINYGYTF
TRBD2	TRBV6-6	NA	TRBJ2-2	TGTGCCAGCAGTCTACTAGCGGGGGGGCTCAACACCGGGGAGCTGTTTTTT	CASSLLAGGLNTGELFF
NA	TRBV5-4	NA	TRBJ1-2	TGTGCCAGCAGCTTCGGAGGGTCTGATCGCTACACCTTC	CASSFGGSDRYTF
NA	TRBV19	NA	TRBJ2-5	TGTGCCAGTAGTTTGGGGAGAGAGACCCAGTACTTC	CASSLGRETQYF
NA	TRBV5-6	once	TRBJ1-5	TGTGCCAGCAGCTTCAGCAGGGTCCCCCAGCCCCAGCATTTT	CASSFSRVPQPQHF
TRBD2	TRBV14	once	TRBJ2-1	TGTGCCAGCAGCCGAGCCGGGACTAGCGGGCAAGTTGAGCAGTTCTTC	CASSRAGTSGQVEQFF
TRBD1	TRBV5-1	NA	TRBJ2-3	TGCGCCAGCAGCTCCGACAGGGTAGTAACAGATACGCAGTATTTT	CASSSDRVVTDTQYF
NA	TRBV7-2	NA	TRBJ1-2	TGTGCCAGCAGCTACGACAGAAACTATGGCTACACCTTC	CASSYDRNYGYTF
NA	TRBV6-6	NA	TRBJ2-5	TGTGCCAGCAGTTACGATGGTAGCGGAGAAGAGACCCAGTACTTC	CASSYDGSGEETQYF
TRBD2	TRBV13	NA	TRBJ2-1	TGTGCCAGCAGCGCCCCTCTAGCGGGAGCCTACAATGAGCAGTTCTTC	CASSAPLAGAYNEQFF
NA	TRBV27	NA	TRBJ2-1	TGTGCCAGCAGTTGGCAGGGGCGATCCTGGGGTGAGCAGTTCTTC	CASSWQGRSWGEQFF
NA	TRBV14	NA	TRBJ2-2	TGTGCCAGCAGCCAAGATCCGGCGGGAACCGGGGAGCTGTTTTTT	CASSQDPAGTGELFF
NA	TRBV24-1	NA	TRBJ1-4	TGTGCCACCAGCGCGGGGGATGAAAAACTGTTTTTT	CATSAGDEKLFF
TRBD1	TRBV6-6	NA	TRBJ1-3	TGTGCCAGCAGTTCGGGACAGGGCTACTCTGGAAACACCATATATTTT	CASSSGQGYSGNTIYF
TRBD1	TRBV6-4	NA	TRBJ2-1	TGTGCCAGCAGTGACTTTTCCGGGACAGCCTACAATGAGCAGTTCTTC	CASSDFSGTAYNEQFF
NA	TRBV29-1	NA	TRBJ1-1	TGCAGCGTGGCCGAAACACGGAACACTGAAGCTTTCTTT	CSVAETRNTEAFF
TRBD2	TRBV9	NA	TRBJ2-1	TGTGCCAGCAGCGTTGGGACTAGCGGGGGAAATGAGCAGTTCTTC	CASSVGTSGGNEQFF
NA	TRBV6-5	NA	TRBJ1-5	TGTGCCAGCAGTCCACACGGGAGGGAGAATCAGCCCCAGCATTTT	CASSPHGRENQPQHF
TRBD1	TRBV10-2	NA	TRBJ2-2	TGCGCCAGCAGTGAGTCGACAGGGGCCACCGGGGAGCTGTTTTTT	CASSESTGATGELFF
NA	TRBV27	NA	TRBJ1-2	TGTGCCAGCAGTTTATCGTCTTCAAAACAGGGTGGTGGCTACACCTTC	CASSLSSSKQGGGYTF
TRBD1	TRBV11-2	NA	TRBJ1-1	TGTGCCAGCAGCTTCAGGACAGGGAACACTGAAGCTTTCTTT	CASSFRTGNTEAFF
NA	TRBV3-1/TRBV3-2	once	TRBJ1-4	TGTGCCAGCAGCCAAGTTATAGGGCAGGGGAGACTGTTTTTT	CASSQVIGQGRLFF
NA	TRBV5-1	NA	TRBJ2-2	TGCGCCAGCAGCTTCCAGGACAACGGGGAGCTGTTTTTT	CASSFQDNGELFF
NA	TRBV25-1	NA	TRBJ1-4	TGTGCCAGCAGTGAATCATCGGGGGCTAATGAAAAACTGTTTTTT	CASSESSGANEKLFF
NA	TRBV5-1	NA	TRBJ1-1	TGCGCCAGCAGCTCCACTAGTGGATCTATGAACACTGAAGCTTTCTTT	CASSSTSGSMNTEAFF
NA	TRBV7-2	NA	TRBJ2-3	TGTGCCAGCAGCTTAATGGCTAGCCCAGATACGCAGTATTTT	CASSLMASPDTQYF
NA	TRBV19	NA	TRBJ2-5	TGTGCCAGTAGTAAGTCGCAGGGCCCGGAGACCCAGTACTTC	CASSKSQGPETQYF
NA	TRBV19	once	TRBJ1-2	TGTGCCAGTAGTATTCGCCCAGACTATGGCTACACCTTC	CASSIRPDYGYTF
TRBD2	TRBV24-1	NA	TRBJ2-5	TGTGCCACCAGTGAGTCTAGCGGGGAAGAGACCCAGTACTTC	CATSESSGEETQYF
TRBD2	TRBV19	NA	TRBJ2-5	TGTGCCAGTAGTCCATTAGCGGGGGGCCTAGCTAAAGAGACCCAGTACTTC	CASSPLAGGLAKETQYF
NA	TRBV12-3/TRBV12-4	NA	TRBJ1-2	TGTGCCAGCAGTTTATCACTGTCCGGCTACACCTTC	CASSLSLSGYTF
TRBD1	TRBV5-8	NA	TRBJ1-3	TGTGCCAGCAGCACGGACAGGGACCTTAGAAACACCATATATTTT	CASSTDRDLRNTIYF
NA	TRBV7-2	NA	TRBJ1-5	TGTGCCAGCAGTTATACAGGGATGACCAATCAGCCCCAGCATTTT	CASSYTGMTNQPQHF